One T cell receptor beta chain is described in this entry. In germline, CDR1 is SEHNR, CDR2 FQNEAQ (reference sequence). Trimming stripped 8 bases from V and 5 bases from J, with 13 bases between. CDR3 length: 13 amino acids. Time point of the sample: sample taken at primary tumor resection. Whole RNA was taken from tumor, nontumor lung or frozen PBMC; it was then sequenced unsorted. This record comes from a study of spatial heterogeneity in lung cancer. TCRdb fed the 5' RACE reads into MiXCR, producing one record per CDR3 protein. The data contain approximately 52,000 distinct CDR3 sequences, approximately 7% of them singletons.

The sample consisted of PBMCs, taken at surgery. V usage is TRBV7-9 and J usage is TRBJ2-1, with D possibly matching TRBD2 (6 bases). The TCR comes from a female donor with early-stage non-small cell lung cancer. In DNA, the CDR3 is TGTGCCAGCCGCGGACTAACGAACAATGAGCAGTTCTTC. Translation gives CASRGLTNNEQFF.